This T cell receptor (beta chain) comes out of a study of CD8+ T cells in alopecia areata. Sequencing templates came from extracted RNA that was reverse transcribed into cDNA. TCRdb keeps only in-frame clones here, not all; method: immunoSEQ multiplex PCR. Of roughly 200,000 clones listed, 56% are singletons. The germline gives CDR1 SNHLY, CDR2 FYNNEI. Trimming removed 7 bases at V and 6 bases at J, with 13 bases between. The CDR3 totals 13 residues. The receptor's source is a human donor in good health. The rearrangement links TRBV2 to TRBJ1-5; TRBD1 is a possible D gene (6 bases). Sequencing was performed on CD8+ T cells sorted from blood. CDR3 in amino acids: CASTAGAGQPQHF. Written as DNA, the CDR3 is TGTGCCAGCACCGCGGGGGCGGGTCAGCCCCAGCATTTT.